This T cell receptor beta chain was obtained from a study of blood T cell repertoires in COVID-19. Germline trimming cut 6 bases from V and 6 bases from J; bases unmatched to any gene: 9. This CDR3 comprises 15 residues. In germline, CDR1 is KGHSH, CDR2 LQKENI. In the original workflow: The authors estimated nucleated cell counts from reference gene primer amplification. Generated by immunoSEQ multiplex PCR, the TCRdb table keeps only in-frame clones and is missing some. V, J and clone size derive from that table, while D and trimming were established from the DNA sequence. Of just over 150,000 clones listed, approximately 80% are singletons.

The TCR originated in a woman aged 50 to 65 with acute or convalescent COVID-19. The sequencing sample was made of peripheral blood. This rearrangement joins TRBV18 to TRBJ1-4, with 8 bases that match TRBD1. The CDR3 bases are TGTGCCAGCTCTCCCGGGACAGGAGCGTATGAAAAACTGTTTTTT. Protein: CASSPGTGAYEKLFF.